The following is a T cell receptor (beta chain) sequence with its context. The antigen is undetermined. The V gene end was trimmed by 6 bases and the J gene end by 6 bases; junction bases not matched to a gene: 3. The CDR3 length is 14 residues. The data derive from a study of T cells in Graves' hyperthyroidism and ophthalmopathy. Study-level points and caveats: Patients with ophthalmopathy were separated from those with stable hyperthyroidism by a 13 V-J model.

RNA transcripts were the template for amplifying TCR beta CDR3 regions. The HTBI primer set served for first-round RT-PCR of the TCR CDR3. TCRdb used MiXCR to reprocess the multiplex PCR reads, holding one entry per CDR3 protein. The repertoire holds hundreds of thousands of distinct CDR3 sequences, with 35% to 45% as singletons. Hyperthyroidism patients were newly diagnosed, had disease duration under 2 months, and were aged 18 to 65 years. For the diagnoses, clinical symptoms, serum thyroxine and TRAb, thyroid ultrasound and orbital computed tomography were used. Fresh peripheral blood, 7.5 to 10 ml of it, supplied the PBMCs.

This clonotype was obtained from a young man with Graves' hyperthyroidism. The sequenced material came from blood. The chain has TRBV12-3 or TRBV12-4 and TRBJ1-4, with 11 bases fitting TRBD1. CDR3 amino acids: CASRPGQGDEKLFF. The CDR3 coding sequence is TGTGCCAGCAGGCCGGGACAGGGGGATGAAAAACTGTTTTTT.